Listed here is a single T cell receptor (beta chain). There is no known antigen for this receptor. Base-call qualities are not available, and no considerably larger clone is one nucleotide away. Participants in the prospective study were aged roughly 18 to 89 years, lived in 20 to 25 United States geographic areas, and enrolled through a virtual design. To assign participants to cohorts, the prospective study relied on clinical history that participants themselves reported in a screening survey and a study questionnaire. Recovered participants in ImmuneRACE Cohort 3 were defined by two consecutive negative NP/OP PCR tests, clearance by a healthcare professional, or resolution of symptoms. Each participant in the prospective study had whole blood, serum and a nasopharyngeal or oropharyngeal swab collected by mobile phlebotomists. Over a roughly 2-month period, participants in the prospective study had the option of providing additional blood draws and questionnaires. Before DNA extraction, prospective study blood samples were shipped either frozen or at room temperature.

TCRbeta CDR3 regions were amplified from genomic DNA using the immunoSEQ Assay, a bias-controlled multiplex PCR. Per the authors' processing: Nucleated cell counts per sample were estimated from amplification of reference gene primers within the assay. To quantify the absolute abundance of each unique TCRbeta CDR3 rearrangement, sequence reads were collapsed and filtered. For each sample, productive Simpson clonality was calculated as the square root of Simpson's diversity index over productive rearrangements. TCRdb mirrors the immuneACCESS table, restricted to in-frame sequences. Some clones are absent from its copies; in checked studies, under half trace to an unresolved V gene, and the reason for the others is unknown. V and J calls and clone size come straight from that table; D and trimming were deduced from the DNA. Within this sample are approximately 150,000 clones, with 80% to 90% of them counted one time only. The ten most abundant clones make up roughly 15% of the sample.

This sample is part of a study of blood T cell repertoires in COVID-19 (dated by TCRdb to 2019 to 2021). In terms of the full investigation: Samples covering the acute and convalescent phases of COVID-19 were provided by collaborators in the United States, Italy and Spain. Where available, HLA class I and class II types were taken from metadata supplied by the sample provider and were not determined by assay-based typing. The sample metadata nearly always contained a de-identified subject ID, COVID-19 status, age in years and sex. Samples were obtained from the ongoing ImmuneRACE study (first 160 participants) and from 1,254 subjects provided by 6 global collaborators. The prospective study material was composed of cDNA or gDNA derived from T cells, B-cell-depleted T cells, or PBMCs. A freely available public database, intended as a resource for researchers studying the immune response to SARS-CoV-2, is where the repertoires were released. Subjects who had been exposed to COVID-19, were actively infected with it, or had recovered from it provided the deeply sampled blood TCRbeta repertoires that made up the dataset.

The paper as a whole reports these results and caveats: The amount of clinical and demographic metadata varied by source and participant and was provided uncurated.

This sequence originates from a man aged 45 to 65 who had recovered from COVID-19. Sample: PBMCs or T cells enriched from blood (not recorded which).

The CDR3 has the sequence CAIMKEGDGYTF. The nucleotides are TGTGCCATCATGAAAGAAGGGGATGGCTACACCTTC. The sequence joins TRBV10-3 to TRBJ1-2; D gene: possibly TRBD1, on 5 matching bases. The germline V gene provides CDR1 ENHRY and CDR2 SYGVKD. The trim is 7 bases for V and 6 bases for J, with a gap of 12 bases between the germline ends. The CDR3 holds 12 amino acids from the cysteine to the phenylalanine. CDR3 DNA only is kept here, 36 bases in frame from base 1.